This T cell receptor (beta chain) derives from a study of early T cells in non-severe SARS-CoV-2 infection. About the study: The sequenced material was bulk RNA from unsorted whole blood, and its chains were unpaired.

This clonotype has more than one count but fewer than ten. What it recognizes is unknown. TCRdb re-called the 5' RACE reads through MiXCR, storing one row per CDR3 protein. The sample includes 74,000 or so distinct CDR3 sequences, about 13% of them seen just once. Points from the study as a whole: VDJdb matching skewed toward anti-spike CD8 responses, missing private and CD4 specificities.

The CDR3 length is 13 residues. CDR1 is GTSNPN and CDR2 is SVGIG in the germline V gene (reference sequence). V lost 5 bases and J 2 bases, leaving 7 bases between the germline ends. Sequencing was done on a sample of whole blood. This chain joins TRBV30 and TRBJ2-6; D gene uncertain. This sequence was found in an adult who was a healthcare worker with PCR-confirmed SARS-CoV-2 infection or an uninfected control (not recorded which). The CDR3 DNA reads TGTGCCTGGGACCCTCCTGGGGCCAACGTCCTGACTTTC. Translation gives CAWDPPGANVLTF.